The 30 T cell receptor beta chains below all came from one sample that was sequenced in a study of patients and donors after allogeneic stem cell transplantation. In TCRdb, the RT-PCR reads were re-called with MiXCR into one record per CDR3 protein. In the table there are roughly 40,000 distinct CDR3 sequences, about 31% of which are singletons. Sequencing was performed on blood, either unsorted or a sorted T cell fraction (not recorded which). The source of these receptors is a human donor who was either an allogeneic HSCT recipient or a stem cell or donor lymphocyte infusion donor (not recorded which). It is not recorded whose cells these are; they may come from a transplant donor.

This clonotype was seen a handful of times. V and J are TRBV12-3 or TRBV12-4 and TRBJ2-7, with 7 bases aligning to TRBD2. V was pared by 7 bases and J by 0 bases, with 6 bases of the junction left unmatched. The CDR3 extends over 14 amino acids. The chain's CDR3 is CASTLIAGSYEQYF. The CDR3 DNA reads TGTGCCAGCACCCTGATAGCGGGCTCCTACGAGCAGTACTTC.

The V gene is TRBV7-9, the J gene TRBJ1-1; 11 nucleotides align to TRBD1. The CDR3 consists of 15 residues. V dropped 6 bases and J dropped 4; count of bases not matched to a gene: 7. CDR1 and CDR2 (germline): SEHNR, FQNEAQ (reference sequence). The CDR3 DNA reads TGTGCCAGCAGGCGGACAGGGGGCCGGGGCACTGAAGCTTTCTTT. Encoded protein: CASRRTGGRGTEAFF.

This clonotype occurred a few times. The chain employs TRBV7-2 and TRBJ1-6, with TRBD1 matching over 7 bases. The V and J ends lost 5 bases and 7 bases, in that order; junction bases with no gene match: 5. Germline values: CDR1 SGHTA, CDR2 FQGNSA. The CDR3 has 14 residues. As DNA, the CDR3 is TGTGCCAGCAGCCTTCGACAGGGAAATTCACCCCTCCACTTT. Encoded protein: CASSLRQGNSPLHF.

The CDR3 spells CASSPAGTIGYTF. CDR3 sequence (DNA): TGTGCCAGCAGTCCAGCCGGGACGATTGGCTACACCTTC. The rearrangement joins TRBV12-3 or TRBV12-4 to TRBJ1-2; tentative D call: TRBD1 (5 bases). The V gene lost 5 bases and the J gene lost 7 bases, with 14 bases spanning the gap. The CDR3 length is 13 residues.

With respect to this clonotype: Sequence at one end of the junction differs from germline and may be a read error. V gene TRBV9 combines with J gene TRBJ2-3, with D unclear. This CDR3 is 13 amino acids long. Germline V gene sequence: CDR1 SGDLS, CDR2 YYNGEE. CDR3 in DNA: TGTGCCAGCAGCGTAGGCCCCACAGATGCGCAGTATTTT. Translation gives CASSVGPTDAQYF.

The rearrangement joins TRBV12-3 or TRBV12-4 to TRBJ1-5; D remains unclear. This CDR3 comprises 13 residues. V was shortened by 7 bases and J by 1 base, with 8 bases between the two germline ends. In DNA, the CDR3 is TGTGCCAGCACCCTCATGAGCAATCAGCCCCAGCATTTT. As protein: CASTLMSNQPQHF.

In its sample, this clonotype was seen a few times. CDR3 amino acids: CASSQDRSSGSNEQFF. The CDR3 DNA sequence: TGTGCCAGCAGCCAAGATCGGTCTAGCGGGAGTAATGAGCAGTTCTTC. The chain combines TRBV3-1 with TRBJ2-1; 10 bases match TRBD2. Germline CDR1 and CDR2: LGHDT and YNNKEL (reference sequence). V lost 0 bases, J lost 7 bases, and 6 bases stayed unmatched. The CDR3 has 16 residues.

This clonotype was seen a few times. This chain joins TRBV12-3 or TRBV12-4 and TRBJ1-4; no clear D. The CDR3 is 13 residues long. Deletions cut 3 bases from V and 11 bases from J, with 13 bases between. CDR3 in amino acids: CASSFSRAWKLFF. The CDR3 nucleotides are TGTGCCAGCAGTTTCTCTAGGGCGTGGAAACTGTTTTTT.

This clonotype appeared many times. The chain's CDR3 is CASSLQVFDSPLHF. CDR3 DNA: TGTGCCAGCAGCCTCCAGGTCTTCGATTCACCCCTCCACTTT. The chain combines TRBV4-2 with TRBJ1-6; unclear D gene. Per germline, CDR1 LGHNA and CDR2 YNFKEQ. V shed 4 bases and J shed 8 bases, with 12 bases lying between them. The CDR3 contains 14 residues.

This clonotype was observed a handful of times. The chain joins TRBV24-1 to TRBJ2-1, with 12 bases fitting TRBD2. From germline, CDR1 is KGHDR and CDR2 SFDVKD. The CDR3 has 17 residues. The V and J ends lost 2 bases and 12 bases, in that order; junction bases with no gene match: 13. CDR3: CATSDSSGTSGQIRQFF. Written as DNA, the CDR3 is TGTGCCACCAGTGATTCCTCCGGGACTAGCGGGCAAATTCGGCAGTTCTTC.

The V call is TRBV12-3 or TRBV12-4, the J call TRBJ2-5, with 11 positions matching TRBD1. The CDR3 is 15 residues long. V gave up 7 bases and J gave up 3 bases; unmatched junction bases: 7. The CDR3 region has the DNA TGTGCCAGCAACCCTGGGACAGGGGGTAAAGAGACCCAGTACTTC. Translating gives CASNPGTGGKETQYF.

CDR3 region: CSVDGFPNLYEQYF. Here the CDR3 DNA reads TGCAGCGTCGACGGGTTCCCAAACCTCTACGAGCAGTACTTC. The chain is built from TRBV29-1 and TRBJ2-7; unclear D gene. This CDR3 contains 14 residues. Germline loops: CDR1 SQVTM, CDR2 ANQGSEA. Trimming pared 6 bases from V and 3 bases from J, leaving 18 bases between.

The chain couples TRBV29-1 to TRBJ2-3; 7 nucleotides align to TRBD1. The CDR3 has 12 amino acids. Germline CDR1 is SQVTM and CDR2 is ANQGSEA. Trimming cost V 3 bases and J 4 bases; bases outside gene matches: 1. DNA for the CDR3: TGCAGCGTTGATCAGGGGGCAGATACGCAGTATTTT. Translation: CSVDQGADTQYF.

This clonotype was counted between two and nine times. The chain recombines TRBV28 with TRBJ1-5, with TRBD1 identical over 8 bases. CDR1 is MDHEN, CDR2 SYDVKM, per germline. V trimming: 8 bases; J trimming: 1 base; junction bases outside the gene matches: 7. This CDR3 contains 15 residues. This chain's CDR3 is CASHLTGVSNQPQHF. Here the CDR3 DNA reads TGTGCCAGCCACTTGACAGGGGTGAGCAATCAGCCCCAGCATTTT.

This clonotype was found many times. V gene TRBV6-5 combines with J gene TRBJ2-3; 9 bases match TRBD2. V trimming: 1 base; J trimming: 3 bases; junction bases outside the gene matches: 5. The length of the CDR3 is 16 residues. The germline gives CDR1 MNHEY, CDR2 SVGAGI. This chain's CDR3 is CASSYFSGRGTDTQYF. The DNA of the CDR3 is TGTGCCAGCAGTTACTTTAGCGGGAGAGGAACAGATACGCAGTATTTT.

This clonotype was counted many times. This chain joins TRBV6-5 and TRBJ1-1; TRBD1 might be the D (6 bases). This CDR3 contains 17 residues. Deletions cut 2 bases from V and 5 bases from J, with 21 bases between. Germline loops: CDR1 MNHEY, CDR2 SVGAGI. CDR3 in amino acids: CASSYASGTLSRTEAFF. The CDR3 bases are TGTGCCAGCAGTTACGCGTCCGGGACACTTAGCAGGACTGAAGCTTTCTTT.

The chain uses TRBV20-1 and TRBJ2-2; possibly TRBD1 or TRBD2 for D (5 bases each). This CDR3 comprises 15 residues. The ends were cut back, 5 bases at V and 1 base at J, with 14 bases in the middle. Germline-derived CDR1 and CDR2 are DFQATT and SNEGSKA (reference sequence). The DNA for the CDR3 is TGCAGTGCTCCCCACGGGGCTCAGAACACCGGGGAGCTGTTTTTT. Its protein is CSAPHGAQNTGELFF.

The chain employs TRBV10-3 and TRBJ2-5; a possible D gene is TRBD2 (6 bases). The germline CDR1 and CDR2 sequences are ENHRY and SYGVKD. The CDR3 is made up of 12 amino acids. V was cut by 5 bases and J by 5 bases, with 9 bases left in between. The CDR3 DNA follows: TGTGCCATCAGTCGGGAGCGGGAGACCCAGTACTTC. Residues: CAISRERETQYF.

This clonotype turned up a few times. The gene calls are TRBV4-3 and TRBJ1-4; the D gene is possibly TRBD1 (6 bases). The CDR3 is 14 residues long. Germline V gene sequence: CDR1 LGHNA, CDR2 YSLEER. Trimming removed 1 base from V and 7 bases from J, with 10 bases in between. CDR3 nucleotide sequence: TGCGCCAGCAGCCAAGGGGACATTGGTGAAAAACTGTTTTTT. Amino acids: CASSQGDIGEKLFF.

The chain uses TRBV25-1 and TRBJ2-1; 9 bases match TRBD2. The CDR3 loop spans 16 amino acids. CDR1 is MGHDK, CDR2 SYGVNS, per germline. V lost 2 bases and J lost 9; bases outside the gene matches: 11. CDR3 in DNA: TGTGCCAGCAGTGAAGGGACGGGACTAGCTTCGAGTGAGCAGTTCTTC. Its translation: CASSEGTGLASSEQFF.

This clonotype was picked up a small number of times. The chain joins TRBV10-3 to TRBJ2-7, with 8 bases lining up with TRBD1. V gave up 10 bases and J gave up 5 bases; unmatched junction bases: 10. Germline values: CDR1 ENHRY, CDR2 SYGVKD. The CDR3 extends over 13 amino acids. Here the CDR3 reads CATHQGATHEQYF. The DNA of the CDR3 is TGTGCCACCCATCAGGGGGCGACCCACGAGCAGTACTTC.

This clonotype has ten or more counts. V gene TRBV27 combines with J gene TRBJ1-3; D unresolved. V shed 5 bases and J shed 7 bases, with 21 bases lying between them. This CDR3 contains 16 residues. The V gene's germline CDR1 is MNHEY and CDR2 SMNVEV (reference sequence). CDR3 region: CASSPMTGRGGNTIYF. The CDR3 DNA is TGTGCCAGCAGTCCCATGACTGGACGGGGAGGGAACACCATATATTTT.

This clonotype showed up just a few times. This chain joins TRBV5-1 and TRBJ2-3; TRBD1 or TRBD2 may be the D gene (5 bases each). The CDR3 runs to 14 residues. The germline CDR1 and CDR2 sequences are SGHRS and YFSETQ. The ends were cut back, 3 bases at V and 5 bases at J, with 13 bases in the middle. The CDR3 DNA follows: TGCGCCAGCAGCTGGTTGGGGGAAGGAGATACGCAGTATTTT. Amino acids: CASSWLGEGDTQYF.

This clonotype came up a few times. The V call is TRBV12-3 or TRBV12-4, the J call TRBJ1-5, with D perhaps matching TRBD1 (5 bases). The CDR3 extends over 14 amino acids. The V and J ends lost 5 bases and 7 bases respectively, with 15 bases between them. CDR3 coding DNA: TGTGCCAGCAGTCTCACGAGGGGAAGCCAGCCCCAGCATTTT. As protein: CASSLTRGSQPQHF.

The chain links TRBV6-5 to TRBJ1-5; 9 nucleotides match TRBD1. The CDR3 covers 12 residues. Germline V CDR1 and CDR2: MNHEY, SVGAGI. Trimming removed 6 bases from V and 7 bases from J; junction bases left unmatched: 1. The CDR3, as DNA: TGTGCCAGCAGGACAGGGGGGCAGCCCCAGCATTTT. It specifies CASRTGGQPQHF.

This clonotype appeared a few times. V gene TRBV7-9 combines with J gene TRBJ2-7, with D maybe TRBD2 (5 bases). Deletions cut 5 bases from V and 3 bases from J, with 11 bases between. CDR3 length: 13 amino acids. CDR1 SEHNR and CDR2 FQNEAQ come from the germline V gene (reference sequence). CDR3 protein: CASSARLLYEQYF. CDR3 bases: TGTGCCAGCAGCGCGAGACTACTCTACGAGCAGTACTTC. The full variable domain, rest sourced from reference TRBV7-9 and TRBJ2-7, is DTGVSQNPRHKITKRGQNVTFRCDPISEHNRLYWYRQTLGQGPEFLTYFQNEAQLEKSRLLSDRFSAERPKGSFSTLEIQRTEQGDSAMYLCASSARLLYEQYFGPGTRLTVT.

This clonotype was counted between two and nine times. The chain combines TRBV10-3 with TRBJ1-2; 9 bases align to TRBD1. CDR3 length: 16 residues. Germline assignment: CDR1 ENHRY and CDR2 SYGVKD. V lost 4 bases to trimming and J lost 4 bases; unmatched junction nucleotides: 10. The CDR3 spells CAISVRPEDRGYGYTF. CDR3 DNA: TGTGCCATCAGTGTTAGGCCTGAGGACAGGGGCTATGGCTACACCTTC.

This clonotype was recorded at least ten times. V and J are TRBV20-1 and TRBJ1-5; D unresolved. Trimming cost V 5 bases and J 2 bases, with 13 bases left between them. This CDR3 contains 14 residues. The germline V gene has CDR1 DFQATT and CDR2 SNEGSKA (reference sequence). The CDR3 DNA is TGCAGTGCTTCCCTACACAGAGGCAATCAGCCCCAGCATTTT. Its protein is CSASLHRGNQPQHF.

This clonotype was detected only a few times. This chain connects TRBV6-6 to TRBJ1-3, with D unresolved. CDR3 length: 16 residues. Germline V gives CDR1 MNHNY, CDR2 SVGAGI (reference sequence). Trimming removed 6 bases from V and 0 bases from J, with 15 bases in between. The CDR3 nucleotides read TGTGCCAGCAGCTCCCGGACTGTTAGCTCTGGAAACACCATATATTTT. Amino acid sequence: CASSSRTVSSGNTIYF.

This chain links TRBV10-3 with TRBJ2-2, with unresolved D. V lost 4 bases and J 5 bases, leaving 5 bases between the germline ends. The CDR3 covers 12 residues. Germline lookup yields CDR1 ENHRY and CDR2 SYGVKD. The CDR3 loop is CAISVGTGELFF. CDR3 coding DNA: TGTGCCATCAGTGTAGGTACCGGGGAGCTGTTTTTT.